This entry features one T cell receptor beta chain sequence. The same CDR3 can be traced to other DNA sequences in this sample. This CDR3 has 12 residues. CDR1 is GTSNPN and CDR2 is SVGIG in the germline V gene (reference sequence). Trimming took off 3 bases at V and 3 bases at J, with 7 bases between the two ends. The material for each subset, its genomic DNA, was split evenly across several immunoSEQ plates. TCRdb's copy holds only in-frame clones and misses some; the assay was immunoSEQ multiplex PCR. The data hold 500,000 or so clones, with roughly 95% observed a single time. This entry belongs to a study of shared clonotypes between healthy human individuals.

The material sequenced was naive CD4+ T cells sorted from blood. Indicated subset: CD45RA+ positively selected. This TCR came from a woman in her twenties or thirties in good health. This sequence joins TRBV30 and TRBJ2-3; tentative D call: TRBD1 (6 bases). In DNA, the CDR3 is TGTGCCTGGAGCCAGGGGACAGATACGCAGTATTTT. Encoded protein: CAWSQGTDTQYF.